One sample yielded the 11 T cell receptor beta chains listed below, sequenced in a study of CD8 T cells in Susac syndrome. With random hexamers, reverse transcription was performed on about 0.45 to 1 ug of RNA. MiXCR, run by TCRdb on the immunoSEQ multiplex PCR reads, gives a single entry per CDR3 protein. The profile covers approximately 65,000 distinct CDR3 sequences, with over 85% appearing a single time and roughly 0.19% taken by the ten largest. Sequencing was carried out using CD8+ T cells from PBMCs. The receptors come from a human donor in good health.

The chain couples TRBV3-1 to TRBJ2-7, with D possibly matching TRBD1 (6 bases). The CDR3 contains 15 residues. Trimming removed 1 base from V and 9 bases from J, with 19 bases in between. Germline V gene sequence: CDR1 LGHDT, CDR2 YNNKEL (reference sequence). This CDR3 is CASSQVRDRSKGQYF. Written as DNA, the CDR3 is TGTGCCAGCAGCCAAGTTCGAGACAGGAGTAAGGGGCAGTACTTC.

This clonotype was counted only a few times. The V gene is TRBV4-1, the J gene TRBJ2-7, with D perhaps TRBD1 (6 bases). V was cut by 5 bases and J by 7 bases, with 15 bases left in between. This CDR3 has 13 amino acids. Germline CDR1 MGHRA, CDR2 YSYEKL. DNA for the CDR3: TGCGCCAGCAGCTGGGACACCATGGGGGAGCAGTACTTC. This translates into CASSWDTMGEQYF.

The gene calls are TRBV29-1 and TRBJ1-2, with unresolved D. The CDR3 covers 13 residues. The V end was cut by 1 base, the J end by 2 bases, with 8 bases between. Germline loops: CDR1 SQVTM, CDR2 ANQGSEA. CDR3 nucleotides: TGCAGCGTTGAAGGTCAGGAAAACTATGGCTACACCTTC. This gives the protein CSVEGQENYGYTF.

This sequence joins TRBV2 and TRBJ2-2, with 8 bases aligning to TRBD2. V was pared by 4 bases and J by 4 bases, with 5 bases of the junction left unmatched. The germline V gene has CDR1 SNHLY and CDR2 FYNNEI. CDR3 size: 15 residues. CDR3 region: CASSVAGGVTGELFF. The CDR3 DNA follows: TGTGCCAGCAGTGTGGCGGGGGGTGTCACCGGGGAGCTGTTTTTT. The variable domain in full, completed from reference TRBV2 and TRBJ2-2, reads EPEVTQTPSHQVTQMGQEVILRCVPISNHLYFYWYRQILGQKVEFLVSFYNNEISEKSEIFDDQFSVERPDGSNFTLKIRSTKLEDSAMYFCASSVAGGVTGELFFGEGSRLTVL.

The genes are TRBV6-5 and TRBJ2-7, with a weak D call TRBD2 (5 bases). V dropped 6 bases and J dropped 5 bases, with 20 bases sitting between them. The CDR3 runs to 15 residues. Germline CDR1 reads MNHEY; CDR2 reads SVGAGI. This chain's CDR3 is CASRNVREMIHEQYF. In nucleotides, the CDR3 is TGTGCCAGCAGAAATGTGAGGGAAATGATACACGAGCAGTACTTC.

V usage is TRBV4-3 and J usage is TRBJ2-1; no clear D gene. The CDR3 sequence is 16 residues long. Germline V gives CDR1 LGHNA, CDR2 YSLEER. Trimming shortened V by 0 bases and J by 2 bases, and 11 bases separated the two germline ends. CDR3 sequence (DNA): TGCGCCAGCAGCCAAGATTCCCCCCTACCCTACAATGAGCAGTTCTTC. This encodes CASSQDSPLPYNEQFF.

The genes are TRBV14 and TRBJ1-1; D remains unclear. Per the germline V gene, CDR1 is SGHDN and CDR2 is FVKESK. Trimming took off 4 bases at V and 14 bases at J, with 29 bases between the two ends. The CDR3 covers 16 residues. The CDR3 reads CASSPWEEIIRSQLFF. The CDR3 DNA is TGTGCCAGCAGCCCCTGGGAGGAAATAATACGCTCTCAGCTATTCTTT.

The V and J genes are TRBV19 and TRBJ2-2; D may be TRBD1 or TRBD2 (5 bases each). The CDR3 loop spans 17 amino acids. The V end was cut by 6 bases, the J end by 4 bases, with 21 bases between. CDR1 and CDR2 (germline): LNHDA, SQIVND (reference sequence). The CDR3 protein is CASRDIGTGDPTGELFF. CDR3 in DNA: TGTGCCAGTAGAGACATTGGGACCGGGGACCCCACCGGGGAGCTGTTTTTT.

CDR3 sequence reads: CASSYLAGGTGELFF. The CDR3 DNA reads as TGTGCCAGCAGCTACCTAGCGGGGGGCACCGGGGAGCTGTTTTTT. The V and J genes are TRBV7-8 and TRBJ2-2; 11 nucleotides align to TRBD2. This CDR3 is built from 15 residues. J was trimmed by 4 bases and V by 4 bases; bases with no gene match: 2. The V gene's germline CDR1 is SGHVS and CDR2 FQNEAQ.

The chain carries TRBV3-1 and TRBJ1-2, with TRBD1 as a possible D gene (5 bases). From germline, CDR1 is LGHDT and CDR2 YNNKEL (reference sequence). V gave up 1 base and J gave up 6 bases, with 18 bases separating them. This CDR3 region has 16 residues. CDR3 sequence reads: CASSQALRTRYNGYTF. The CDR3 DNA sequence: TGTGCCAGCAGCCAAGCCCTCCGGACACGTTATAATGGCTACACCTTC.

The chain has TRBV15 and TRBJ1-1; D perhaps matches TRBD1 (6 bases). Germline V gene lookup returns CDR1 LNHNV and CDR2 YYDKDF (reference sequence). V was clipped by 1 base and J by 1 base, with 16 bases between them. The CDR3 runs to 17 residues. The chain's CDR3 is CATSRARDTLWNTEAFF. The CDR3 coding sequence is TGTGCCACCAGCAGAGCACGGGACACCCTCTGGAACACTGAAGCTTTCTTT.